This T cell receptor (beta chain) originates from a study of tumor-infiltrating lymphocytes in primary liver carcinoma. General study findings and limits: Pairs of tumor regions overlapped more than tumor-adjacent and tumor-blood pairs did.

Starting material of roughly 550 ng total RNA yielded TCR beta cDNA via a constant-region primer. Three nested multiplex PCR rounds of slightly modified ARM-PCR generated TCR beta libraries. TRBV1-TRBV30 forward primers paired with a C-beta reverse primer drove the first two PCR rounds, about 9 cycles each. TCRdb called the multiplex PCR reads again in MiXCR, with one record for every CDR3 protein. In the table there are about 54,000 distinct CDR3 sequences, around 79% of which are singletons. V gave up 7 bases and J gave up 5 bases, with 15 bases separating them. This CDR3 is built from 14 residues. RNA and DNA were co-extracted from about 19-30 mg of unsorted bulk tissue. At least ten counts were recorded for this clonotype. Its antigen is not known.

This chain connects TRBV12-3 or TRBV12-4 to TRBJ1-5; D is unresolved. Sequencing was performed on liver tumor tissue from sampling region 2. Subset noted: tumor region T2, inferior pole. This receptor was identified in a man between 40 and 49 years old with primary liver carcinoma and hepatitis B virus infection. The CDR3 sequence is CASNPGGVDQPQHF. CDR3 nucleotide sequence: TGTGCCAGCAACCCGGGAGGAGTCGATCAGCCCCAGCATTTT.